This paragraph reports one T cell receptor (beta chain). Only in-frame clones appear in the TCRdb table, and some are missing; sequencing was by immunoSEQ multiplex PCR. In the table there are some 200,000 clones, over 75% of which are singletons. The sample comes from a study of blood T cell repertoires in COVID-19. Overall study: Whether acute or convalescent, the COVID-19 samples came from the United States, Italy and Spain.

Germline lookup yields CDR1 SGHAT and CDR2 FQNNGV. The CDR3 is made up of 12 amino acids. V was trimmed by 6 bases and J by 3 bases, leaving 9 bases between them. This chain links TRBV11-2 with TRBJ2-7; the D gene is possibly TRBD2 (5 bases). The receptor's source is a woman younger than 35 in a cohort exposed to, infected with or recovered from COVID-19 (not recorded which). The material sequenced was PBMCs or T cells enriched from blood (not recorded which). CDR3 in amino acids: CASSAGNYEQYF. The CDR3 bases are TGTGCCAGCAGTGCCGGGAACTACGAGCAGTACTTC.